This T cell receptor beta chain stems from a study of blood T cell repertoires in COVID-19. At the level of the study: Material from acute and convalescent COVID-19 was sourced from the United States, Italy and Spain. Sources were T cells, B-cell-depleted T cells, or PBMCs; the material itself was cDNA or gDNA.

Note on this clone: Mismatch with germline at one junction end may stem from a read error.

Germline CDR1 reads MNHNS; CDR2 reads SASEGT. The CDR3 consists of 10 residues. Authors' analysis steps: Nucleated cell counts were estimated from reference gene primer amplification. The table came from immunoSEQ multiplex PCR; TCRdb's copy has only in-frame clones and leaves some out. V, J and clone size were drawn from that table, and D and trimming were deduced from the DNA. In the table there are just over 95,000 clones, more than 75% of which are singletons. The chain has TRBV6-1 and TRBJ1-1; D is undetermined. The source material was peripheral blood. The TCR originated in a human donor in a cohort sampled during active COVID-19. DNA of the CDR3: TGTGCCAGCAGTGAAGCAGTGACATCGTTT. It translates to CASSEAVTSF.